This T cell receptor (beta chain) was captured in a study of somatic mutations in cytotoxic T cells in rheumatoid arthritis. This table comes from immunoSEQ multiplex PCR, and its TCRdb copy is limited to in-frame clones, with some not included. This sample has roughly 9,700 clones; around 85% occur once, and the top ten carry around a fifth. The CDR3 has 16 amino acids. J was trimmed by 4 bases and V by 4 bases; bases with no gene match: 10. Per the germline V gene, CDR1 is SGDLS and CDR2 is YYNGEE. This receptor was identified in a woman aged 50 to 65 in good health. Source material: CD8+ T cells sorted from blood. The J gene is TRBJ1-2, the V gene TRBV9, with TRBD1 identical over 10 bases. This CDR3 reads CASSTRQGAAAYGYTF. The CDR3 coding sequence is TGTGCCAGCAGCACCAGACAGGGGGCGGCGGCCTATGGCTACACCTTC.